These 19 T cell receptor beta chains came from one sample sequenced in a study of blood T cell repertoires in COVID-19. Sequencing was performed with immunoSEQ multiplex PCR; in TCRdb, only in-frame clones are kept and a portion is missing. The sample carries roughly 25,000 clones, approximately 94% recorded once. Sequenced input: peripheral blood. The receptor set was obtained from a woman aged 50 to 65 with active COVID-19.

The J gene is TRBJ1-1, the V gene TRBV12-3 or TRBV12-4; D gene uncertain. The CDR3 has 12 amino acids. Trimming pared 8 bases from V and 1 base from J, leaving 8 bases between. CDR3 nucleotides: TGTGCCAGCGCGGCGGGGAACACTGAAGCTTTCTTT. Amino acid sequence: CASAAGNTEAFF.

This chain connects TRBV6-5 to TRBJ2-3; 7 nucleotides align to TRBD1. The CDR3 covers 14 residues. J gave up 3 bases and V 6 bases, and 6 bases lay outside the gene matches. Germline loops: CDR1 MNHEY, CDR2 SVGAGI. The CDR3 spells CASRPTGWTDTQYF. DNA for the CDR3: TGTGCCAGCAGGCCGACAGGGTGGACAGATACGCAGTATTTT.

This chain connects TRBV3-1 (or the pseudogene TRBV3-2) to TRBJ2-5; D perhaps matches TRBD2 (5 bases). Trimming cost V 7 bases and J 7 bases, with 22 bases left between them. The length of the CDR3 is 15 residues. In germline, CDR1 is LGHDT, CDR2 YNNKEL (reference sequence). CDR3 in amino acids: CASNTAAATLGTQYF. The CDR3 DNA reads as TGTGCCAGCAACACAGCAGCGGCAACCTTAGGGACCCAGTACTTC.

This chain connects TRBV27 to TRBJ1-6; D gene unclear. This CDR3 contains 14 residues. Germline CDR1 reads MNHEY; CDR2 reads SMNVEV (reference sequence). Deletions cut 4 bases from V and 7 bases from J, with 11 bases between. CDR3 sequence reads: CASSSLSRNSPLHF. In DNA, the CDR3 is TGTGCCAGCAGTTCTCTTTCGAGGAATTCACCCCTCCACTTT.

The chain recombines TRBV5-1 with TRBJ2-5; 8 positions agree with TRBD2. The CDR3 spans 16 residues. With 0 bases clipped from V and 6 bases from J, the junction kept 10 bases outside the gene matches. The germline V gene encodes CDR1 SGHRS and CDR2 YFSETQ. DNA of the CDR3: TGCGCCAGCAGCTTGGACTTGTTAGCGGGATTAAAGACCCAGTACTTC. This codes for CASSLDLLAGLKTQYF. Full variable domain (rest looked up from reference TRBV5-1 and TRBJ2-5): KAGVTQTPRYLIKTRGQQVTLSCSPISGHRSVSWYQQTPGQGLQFLFEYFSETQRNKGNFPGRFSGRQFSNSRSEMNVSTLELGDSALYLCASSLDLLAGLKTQYFGPGTRLLVL.

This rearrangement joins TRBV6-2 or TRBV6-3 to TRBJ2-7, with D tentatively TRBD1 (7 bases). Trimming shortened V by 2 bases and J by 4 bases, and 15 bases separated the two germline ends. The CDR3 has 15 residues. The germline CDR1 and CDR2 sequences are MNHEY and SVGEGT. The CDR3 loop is CASSYPETGRYEQYF. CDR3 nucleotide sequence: TGTGCCAGCAGTTACCCCGAGACAGGGAGGTACGAGCAGTACTTC.

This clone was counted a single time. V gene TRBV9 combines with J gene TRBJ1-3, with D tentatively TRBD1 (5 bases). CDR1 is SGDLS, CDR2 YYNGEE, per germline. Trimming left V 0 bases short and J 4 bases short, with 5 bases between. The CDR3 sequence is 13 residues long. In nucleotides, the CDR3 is TGTGCCAGCAGCGTAGGGGGCGGAAACACCATATATTTT. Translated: CASSVGGGNTIYF.

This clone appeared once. CDR3 protein: CSVPREAGSGSSYEQYF. The DNA of the CDR3 is TGCAGCGTTCCCCGCGAGGCGGGTTCGGGGAGCTCCTACGAGCAGTACTTC. The chain uses TRBV29-1 and TRBJ2-7, with D possibly TRBD2 on 5 matching bases. Germline CDR1 is SQVTM and CDR2 is ANQGSEA. The length of the CDR3 is 17 residues. With 5 bases removed from V and 0 bases from J, the gap between germline ends came to 23 bases.

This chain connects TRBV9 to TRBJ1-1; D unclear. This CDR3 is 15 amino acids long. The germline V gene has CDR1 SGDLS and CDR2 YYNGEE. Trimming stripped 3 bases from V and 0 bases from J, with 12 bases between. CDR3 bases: TGTGCCAGCAGCGCGCGGGCTTCGATGAACACTGAAGCTTTCTTT. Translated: CASSARASMNTEAFF. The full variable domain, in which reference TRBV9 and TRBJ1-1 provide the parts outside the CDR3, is DSGVTQTPKHLITATGQRVTLRCSPRSGDLSVYWYQQSLDQGLQFLIQYYNGEERAKGNILERFSAQQFPDLHSELNLSSLELGDSALYFCASSARASMNTEAFFGQGTRLTVV.

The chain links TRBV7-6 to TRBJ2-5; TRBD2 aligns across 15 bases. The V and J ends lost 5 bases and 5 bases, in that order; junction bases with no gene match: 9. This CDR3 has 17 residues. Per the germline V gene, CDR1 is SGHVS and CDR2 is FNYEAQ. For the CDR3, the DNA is TGTGCCAGCAGCCCCGCCGGGACTAGCGGGGGGAGGGAGACCCAGTACTTC. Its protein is CASSPAGTSGGRETQYF.

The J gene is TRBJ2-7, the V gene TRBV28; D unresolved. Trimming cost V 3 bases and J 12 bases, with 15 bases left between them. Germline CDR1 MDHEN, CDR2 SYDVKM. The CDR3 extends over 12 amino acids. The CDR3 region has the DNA TGTGCCAGCAGTTTGGGCACACTCAGGCGGTACTTC. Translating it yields CASSLGTLRRYF.

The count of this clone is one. CDR3 nucleotides: TGTGCCAGCAGCCCCCGGGGGAGGAGCTCCTACGAGCAGTACTTC. This gives the protein CASSPRGRSSYEQYF. The V gene is TRBV7-9, the J gene TRBJ2-7, with D possibly TRBD2 on 6 matching bases. Germline CDR1 and CDR2: SEHNR and FQNEAQ (reference sequence). V gave up 5 bases and J gave up 0 bases, with 14 bases separating them. The CDR3 totals 15 residues.

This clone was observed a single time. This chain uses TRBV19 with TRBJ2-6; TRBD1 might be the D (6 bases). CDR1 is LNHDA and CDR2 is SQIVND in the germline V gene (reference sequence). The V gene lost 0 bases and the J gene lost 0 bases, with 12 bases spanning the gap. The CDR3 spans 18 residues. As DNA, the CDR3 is TGTGCCAGTAGTATAGATATAGGGGGAATCTCTGGGGCCAACGTCCTGACTTTC. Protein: CASSIDIGGISGANVLTF.

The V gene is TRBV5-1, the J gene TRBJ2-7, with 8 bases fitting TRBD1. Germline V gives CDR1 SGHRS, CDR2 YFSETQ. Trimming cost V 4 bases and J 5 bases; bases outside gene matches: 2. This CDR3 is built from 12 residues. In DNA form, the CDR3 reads TGCGCCAGCAGCCCGACAGGGGACGAGCAGTACTTC. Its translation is CASSPTGDEQYF.

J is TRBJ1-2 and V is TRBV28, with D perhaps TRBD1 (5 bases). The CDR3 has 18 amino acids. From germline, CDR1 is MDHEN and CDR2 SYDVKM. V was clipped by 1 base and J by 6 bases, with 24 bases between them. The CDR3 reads CASSLSTSRGWAEDGYTF. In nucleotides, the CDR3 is TGTGCCAGCAGTTTATCCACCTCGCGGGGGTGGGCGGAAGATGGCTACACCTTC.

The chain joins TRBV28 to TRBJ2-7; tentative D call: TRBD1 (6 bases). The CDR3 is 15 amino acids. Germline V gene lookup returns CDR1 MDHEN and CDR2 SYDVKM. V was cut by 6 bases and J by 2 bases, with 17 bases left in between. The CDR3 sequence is CASSPLRGGPYEQYV. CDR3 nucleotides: TGTGCCAGCAGCCCTCTGAGAGGGGGTCCCTACGAGCAGTACGTC.

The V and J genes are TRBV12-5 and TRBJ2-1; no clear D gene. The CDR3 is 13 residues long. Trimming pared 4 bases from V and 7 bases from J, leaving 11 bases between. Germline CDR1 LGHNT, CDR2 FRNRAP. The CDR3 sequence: CASGSERTNEQFF. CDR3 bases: TGTGCTAGTGGTTCCGAACGAACTAATGAGCAGTTCTTC. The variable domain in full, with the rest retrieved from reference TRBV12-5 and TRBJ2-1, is DARVTQTPRHKVTEMGQEVTMRCQPILGHNTVFWYRQTMMQGLELLAYFRNRAPLDDSGMPKDRFSAEMPDATLATLKIQPSEPRDSAVYFCASGSERTNEQFFGPGTRLTVL.

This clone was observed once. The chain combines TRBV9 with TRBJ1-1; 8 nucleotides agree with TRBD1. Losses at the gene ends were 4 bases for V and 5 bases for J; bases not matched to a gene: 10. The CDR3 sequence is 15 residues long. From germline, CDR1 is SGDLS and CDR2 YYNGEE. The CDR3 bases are TGTGCCAGCAGCAGAACCCCGGACAGGGTAACTGAAGCTTTCTTT. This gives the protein CASSRTPDRVTEAFF.

CDR3 amino acids: CATSRVQGRGTEAFF. CDR3 nucleotides: TGTGCCACCAGCAGAGTGCAGGGTAGGGGCACTGAAGCTTTCTTT. V is TRBV15 and J is TRBJ1-1; D is perhaps TRBD1 (5 bases). Trimming cost V 1 base and J 4 bases, with 13 bases left between them. Germline CDR1 is LNHNV and CDR2 is YYDKDF (reference sequence). The CDR3 covers 15 residues. The complete variable domain, with remaining parts taken from reference TRBV15 and TRBJ1-1, reads DAMVIQNPRYQVTQFGKPVTLSCSQTLNHNVMYWYQQKSSQAPKLLFHYYDKDFNNEADTPDNFQSRRPNTSFCFLDIRSPGLGDTAMYLCATSRVQGRGTEAFFGQGTRLTVV.